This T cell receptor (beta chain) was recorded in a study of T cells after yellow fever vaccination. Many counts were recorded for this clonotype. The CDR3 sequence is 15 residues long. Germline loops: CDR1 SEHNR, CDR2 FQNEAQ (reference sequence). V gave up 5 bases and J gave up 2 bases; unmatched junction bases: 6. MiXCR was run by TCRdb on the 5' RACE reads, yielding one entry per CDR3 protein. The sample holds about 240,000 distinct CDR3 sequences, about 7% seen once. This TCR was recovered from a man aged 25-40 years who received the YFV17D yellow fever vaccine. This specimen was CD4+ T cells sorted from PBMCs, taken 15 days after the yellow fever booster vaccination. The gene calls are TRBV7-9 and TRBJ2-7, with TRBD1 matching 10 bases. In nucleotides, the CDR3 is TGTGCCAGCAGCCTGGGACAGGGGTTAGCCTACGAGCAGTACTTC. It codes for CASSLGQGLAYEQYF.